The T cell receptor beta chain described here comes from a study of blood T cell repertoires in COVID-19. Produced via immunoSEQ multiplex PCR; TCRdb's table is partial and in-frame only. The data contain about half a million clones, roughly 88% of them singletons. Sequenced sample: peripheral blood. The receptor's source is a human donor in a cohort sampled during active COVID-19.

The CDR3 bases are TGTGCCAGTAGCCAAACAAGTCAAGAGACCCAGTACTTC. Protein: CASSQTSQETQYF. The chain employs TRBV19 and TRBJ2-5; D remains ambiguous. Trimming cost V 6 bases and J 2 bases, with 10 bases left between them. The CDR3 is 13 amino acids. Germline V gives CDR1 LNHDA, CDR2 SQIVND (reference sequence).